The T cell receptor (beta chain) under discussion was sequenced for a study of cytomegalovirus exposure and HLA in healthy donors. In the study overall: Unique TCRs numbering roughly 80 million, obtained from HLA-typed donors, made up an early data release. General study points: Altogether, 160 or so TCR beta chains were recorded as cytomegalovirus-associated.

About this clone itself: What it recognizes is unknown.

Primers: 60 Vbeta forward and 13 Jbeta reverse. Authors' analysis steps: In a later analysis, around 10 million of some 80 million unique beta chains occurred in at least two donors. Assay: immunoSEQ multiplex PCR; the TCRdb copy retains only in-frame clones and omits some. V and J calls and clone size come straight from that table; D and trimming were deduced from the DNA. The table includes about 130,000 clones, 77% detected once. This sequence was found in a male donor in good health and CMV-seropositive. Sequencing was performed on PBMCs.

In DNA, the CDR3 is TGTGCCAGCAGCCTCACCCTAGCGGGAGTCTACGAGCAGTACTTC. Its protein is CASSLTLAGVYEQYF. V is TRBV14 and J is TRBJ2-7, with 10 bases aligning to TRBD2. Germline V gene data show CDR1 as SGHDN and CDR2 as FVKESK. After removal of 4 bases from V and 3 bases from J, the junction contained 6 bases not matched to a gene. This CDR3 comprises 15 residues.